The entry below gives a single T cell receptor (beta chain) sequence along with its context. The table came from immunoSEQ multiplex PCR; TCRdb's copy has only in-frame clones and leaves some out. The table lists roughly 110,000 clones, approximately 90% of them singletons. This entry belongs to a study of blood T cell repertoires in COVID-19. Study at large: Sites in the United States, Italy and Spain provided acute and convalescent COVID-19 samples. In each case, the material was cDNA or gDNA derived from T cells, B-cell-depleted T cells, or PBMCs.

The CDR3 consists of 18 residues. Material for sequencing was peripheral blood. V is TRBV21-1 and J is TRBJ2-1; TRBD2, as called in the table, went unchecked against the DNA. TRBV21-1 is a pseudogene segment. This TCR was recovered from a man aged 50-60 years with active or convalescent COVID-19. As DNA, the CDR3 is TGTGCCAGCAGCAAAAAGGAGGTAGCACTAGCGGGGGACAATGAGCAGTTCTTC. The encoded protein is CASSKKEVALAGDNEQFF.